This TCR beta chain derives from a study of shared clonotypes between healthy human individuals. Study as a whole: Donor composition was a couple of women and three men, aged 18 to 49. Study outcomes and limitations: Roughly 5% of naive CD4 clonotypes were common to a handful of donors.

For this clone: Its antigen is currently unknown.

Produced via immunoSEQ multiplex PCR; TCRdb's table is partial and in-frame only. Of about 1 million clones in the sample, about 75% are singletons; the top ten hold about 1.5%. The sample was memory CD4+ T cells sorted from blood. Subset in this sample: CD45RA-negative fraction. The sequence was collected from a man younger than 30 in good health.

DNA of the CDR3: TGTGCCAACACCCGGGACAGGGGTGACTATGGCTACACCTTC. It specifies CANTRDRGDYGYTF. The J gene is TRBJ1-2, the V gene TRBV2; 10 bases fit TRBD1. Trimming at V came to 10 bases and at J to 3 bases, leaving 8 bases not matched to a gene. This CDR3 contains 14 residues. Germline V lookup: CDR1 SNHLY, CDR2 FYNNEI. Combining the CDR3 with reference TRBV2 and TRBJ1-2 gives the whole variable domain EPEVTQTPSHQVTQMGQEVILRCVPISNHLYFYWYRQILGQKVEFLVSFYNNEISEKSEIFDDQFSVERPDGSNFTLKIRSTKLEDSAMYFCANTRDRGDYGYTFGSGTRLTVV.